Below, 15 T cell receptor beta chains from the same sample are listed, as sequenced in a study of shared clonotypes between healthy human individuals. Method: immunoSEQ multiplex PCR; TCRdb's copy keeps in-frame clones and lacks some. The sample lists approximately 2,300,000 clones, just under 95% occurring once. Source material: naive CD4+ T cells from PBMCs. Subset reported: CD45RA+ positively selected. These receptors all come from a man younger than 30 in good health. Some clones in this sample may be carry-over from other donors' samples.

This chain joins TRBV2 and TRBJ1-4; tentative D call: TRBD1 (6 bases). CDR3 size: 13 residues. The germline V gene has CDR1 SNHLY and CDR2 FYNNEI. Trimming removed 7 bases at V and 5 bases at J, with 11 bases between. The CDR3 coding sequence is TGTGCCAGCATCAGGGGCCGCAATGAAAAACTGTTTTTT. It codes for CASIRGRNEKLFF.

To note about this clone: At the DNA level, this CDR3 is encoded by other sequences in the same sample as well. V and J are TRBV28 and TRBJ1-2; D remains ambiguous. This CDR3 comprises 14 residues. Germline V gene sequence: CDR1 MDHEN, CDR2 SYDVKM. Trimming took off 3 bases at V and 2 bases at J, with 10 bases between the two ends. The CDR3 DNA follows: TGTGCCAGCAGTTTGTTGGGTGCGAACTATGGCTACACCTTC. Translating gives CASSLLGANYGYTF.

The chain is built from TRBV4-3 and TRBJ2-7, with D perhaps matching TRBD1 (6 bases). The CDR3 contains 15 residues. Germline loops: CDR1 LGHNA, CDR2 YSLEER. The V end was cut by 4 bases, the J end by 2 bases, with 15 bases between. This CDR3 is CASSRSRDKTYEQYF. CDR3 DNA: TGCGCCAGCAGCCGTTCCCGGGACAAGACCTACGAGCAGTACTTC.

The chain employs TRBV7-2 and TRBJ2-1, with 9 positions matching TRBD2. The V segment lost 0 bases and the J segment 4 bases; nucleotides outside the gene matches: 1. Germline V lookup: CDR1 SGHTA, CDR2 FQGNSA. The CDR3 sequence is 15 residues long. CDR3 in amino acids: CASSLAAGGYNEQFF. The CDR3 coding sequence is TGTGCCAGCAGCTTAGCTGCGGGGGGGTACAATGAGCAGTTCTTC.

J is TRBJ2-3 and V is TRBV29-1; unclear D gene. The CDR3 runs to 14 residues. Germline assignment: CDR1 SQVTM and CDR2 ANQGSEA. V lost 4 bases to trimming and J lost 0 bases, with 11 bases between them. CDR3 in amino acids: CSVVEAPSTDTQYF. The CDR3 bases are TGCAGCGTTGTAGAGGCTCCTAGCACAGATACGCAGTATTTT.

V and J are TRBV28 and TRBJ2-3; 8 bases are shared with TRBD2. The length of the CDR3 is 16 residues. The V and J ends lost 6 bases and 3 bases, in that order; junction bases with no gene match: 11. CDR1 is MDHEN, CDR2 SYDVKM, per germline. The CDR3 loop is CASSPLAGGATDTQYF. For the CDR3, the DNA is TGTGCCAGCAGCCCGTTGGCGGGGGGCGCGACAGATACGCAGTATTTT.

The chain links TRBV5-1 to TRBJ2-6, with 9 nucleotides matching TRBD1. This CDR3 comprises 17 residues. V dropped 3 bases and J dropped 1; count of bases not matched to a gene: 5. Germline loops: CDR1 SGHRS, CDR2 YFSETQ. CDR3 loop: CASSSMTGGSGANVLTF. DNA for the CDR3: TGCGCCAGCAGCTCCATGACAGGGGGGTCTGGGGCCAACGTCCTGACTTTC.

Comment on this clone: Other nucleotide sequences in the sample specify the same CDR3. The chain is built from TRBV5-1 and TRBJ2-1; no clear D gene. Trimming stripped 1 base from V and 7 bases from J, with 15 bases between. Germline V gives CDR1 SGHRS, CDR2 YFSETQ. CDR3 length equals 15 residues. DNA of the CDR3: TGCGCCAGCAGCTTGTTAGGGTTAGCTCCGAATGAGCAGTTCTTC. It codes for CASSLLGLAPNEQFF.

The rearrangement uses TRBV7-2 and TRBJ2-7; D is ambiguous. Trimming cost V 1 base and J 0 bases, with 7 bases left between them. Per germline, CDR1 SGHTA and CDR2 FQGNSA. The CDR3 totals 14 residues. The CDR3 DNA reads as TGTGCCAGCAGCTTAGGGGCCTACTCCTACGAGCAGTACTTC. Translated: CASSLGAYSYEQYF.

The chain employs TRBV5-1 and TRBJ2-2; TRBD1 aligns across 9 bases. The CDR3 covers 15 residues. CDR1 and CDR2 from the germline V gene are SGHRS and YFSETQ. Unmatched junction bases numbered 7, after V lost 4 bases and J lost 6 bases. The CDR3 nucleotides are TGCGCCAGCAGCATGACAGGGGGGGAGTCCGGGGAGCTGTTTTTT. It yields the protein CASSMTGGESGELFF.

The chain combines TRBV28 with TRBJ1-1, with no clear D. This CDR3 comprises 12 residues. V lost 1 base and J lost 8, with 8 bases in between. Germline V gene data show CDR1 as MDHEN and CDR2 as SYDVKM. CDR3 in DNA: TGTGCCAGCAGTTTATTAGCCGGGGAAGCTTTCTTT. Translated, it gives CASSLLAGEAFF.

V is TRBV19 and J is TRBJ2-7; perhaps TRBD1 as D (6 bases). V was shortened by 3 bases and J by 3 bases, with 15 bases between the two germline ends. Germline CDR1 and CDR2: LNHDA and SQIVND (reference sequence). The CDR3 is 15 amino acids. Written as DNA, the CDR3 is TGTGCCAGTAGTATTAGGCCAGGGGAAAGCTACGAGCAGTACTTC. This codes for CASSIRPGESYEQYF.

The J gene is TRBJ2-7, the V gene TRBV5-4; D is unclear. V lost 4 bases to trimming and J lost 2 bases, with 7 bases between them. CDR1 and CDR2 from the germline V gene are SGHNT and YYREEE (reference sequence). The CDR3 loop spans 12 amino acids. CDR3 in amino acids: CASSAQTYEQYF. DNA of the CDR3: TGTGCCAGCAGCGCCCAGACCTACGAGCAGTACTTC.

V and J are TRBV30 and TRBJ1-2; no reliable D call. The CDR3 totals 13 residues. Trimming pared 2 bases from V and 8 bases from J, leaving 15 bases between. Germline CDR1 and CDR2: GTSNPN and SVGIG (reference sequence). The CDR3 sequence: CAWSSPIAFGYTF. For the CDR3, the DNA is TGTGCCTGGAGTAGCCCTATCGCCTTCGGCTACACCTTC.

Concerning this clone: Other nucleotide sequences from this sample produce the same CDR3. The V and J genes are TRBV7-2 and TRBJ2-7; 7 bases are shared with TRBD1. This CDR3 has 13 residues. J was trimmed by 3 bases and V by 3 bases; bases with no gene match: 2. Per the germline V gene, CDR1 is SGHTA and CDR2 is FQGNSA. This CDR3 reads CASSFRTGYEQYF. The CDR3 DNA sequence: TGTGCCAGCAGCTTCCGGACAGGCTACGAGCAGTACTTC. Looking up the rest from reference TRBV7-2 and TRBJ2-7 gives the full variable domain: GAGVSQSPSNKVTEKGKDVELRCDPISGHTALYWYRQSLGQGLEFLIYFQGNSAPDKSGLPSDRFSAERTGGSVSTLTIQRTQQEDSAVYLCASSFRTGYEQYFGPGTRLTVT.